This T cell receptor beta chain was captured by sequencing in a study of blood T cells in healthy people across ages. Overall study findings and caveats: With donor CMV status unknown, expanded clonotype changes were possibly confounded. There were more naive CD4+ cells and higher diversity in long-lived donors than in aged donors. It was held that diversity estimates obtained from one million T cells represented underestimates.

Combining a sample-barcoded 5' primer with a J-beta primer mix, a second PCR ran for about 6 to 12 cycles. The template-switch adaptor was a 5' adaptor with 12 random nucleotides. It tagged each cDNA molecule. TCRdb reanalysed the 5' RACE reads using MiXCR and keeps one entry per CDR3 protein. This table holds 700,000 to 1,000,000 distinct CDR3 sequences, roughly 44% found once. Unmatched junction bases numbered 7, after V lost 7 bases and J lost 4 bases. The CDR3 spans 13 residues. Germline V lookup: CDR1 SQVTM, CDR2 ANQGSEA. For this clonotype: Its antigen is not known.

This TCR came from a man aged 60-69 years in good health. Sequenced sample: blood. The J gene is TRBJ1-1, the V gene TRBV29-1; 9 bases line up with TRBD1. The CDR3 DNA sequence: TGCAGCGGAGGGACAGGGCTTCTCACTGAAGCTTTCTTT. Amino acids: CSGGTGLLTEAFF.